This paragraph covers one T cell receptor (beta chain) sequence. The protocol was immunoSEQ multiplex PCR, while the TCRdb copy is restricted to in-frame clones and leaves out a portion. The repertoire consists of tens of thousands of clones, with over 90% occurring once and the leading ten covering 4.8%. This specimen belongs to a study of control samples from healthy donors and cancer patients. J gave up 0 bases and V 6 bases, and 3 bases lay outside the gene matches. The length of the CDR3 is 15 residues. Germline V gene lookup returns CDR1 LGHNA and CDR2 YNFKEQ. This sequence was found in a woman aged 18-29 years in good health. V usage is TRBV4-2 and J usage is TRBJ2-1, with 9 nucleotides matching TRBD2. The sequenced sample was blood. CDR3 coding DNA: TGTGCCAGCAGTTTTAGCGGGAGCTCCTACAATGAGCAGTTCTTC. This codes for CASSFSGSSYNEQFF.